This TCR beta chain was recorded in a study of T cell responses to AZD1222 COVID-19 vaccine. This clone appeared a few times. Germline loops: CDR1 MGHRA, CDR2 YSYEKL. V shed 0 bases and J shed 1 base, with 10 bases lying between them. The CDR3 has 15 residues. Using immunoSEQ multiplex PCR, the repertoire was profiled, and TCRdb retains in-frame clones only, with some absent. The sample lists around 84,000 clones, nearly 90% occurring once. The receptor's source is an adult in good health. The V gene is TRBV4-1, the J gene TRBJ2-7; D is possibly TRBD2 (6 bases). Sequenced material: peripheral blood, taken on day 0 of AZD1222 vaccination. Here the CDR3 reads CASSQDPGGSYEQYF. The CDR3 DNA reads TGCGCCAGCAGCCAAGATCCCGGAGGGTCCTACGAGCAGTACTTC.